The 19 T cell receptor beta chains presented below share a single source sample, sequenced in a study of blood T cell repertoires in COVID-19. TCRdb keeps only in-frame clones here, not all; method: immunoSEQ multiplex PCR. The sample carries 150,000 to 200,000 clones, approximately 80% recorded once. Specimen: PBMCs or T cells enriched from blood (not recorded which). All receptors come from a man aged 35 to 55 who had recovered from COVID-19.

CDR3 bases: TGTGCCAGCAGCTCAGCGGGGGGGCCCCAGGATACGCAGTATTTT. Translated, it gives CASSSAGGPQDTQYF. V and J are TRBV7-3 and TRBJ2-3; TRBD2 matches at 10 bases. Per germline, CDR1 SGHTA and CDR2 FQGTGA. J was trimmed by 6 bases and V by 4 bases; bases with no gene match: 7. This CDR3 has 15 amino acids.

This sequence joins TRBV5-1 and TRBJ1-5; D uncertain. Germline values: CDR1 SGHRS, CDR2 YFSETQ. This CDR3 spans 14 amino acids. Trimming took 0 bases from V and 1 from J, leaving 5 bases between them. The CDR3 sequence: CASSLAGSNQPQHF. In DNA form, the CDR3 reads TGCGCCAGCAGCTTGGCCGGGAGCAATCAGCCCCAGCATTTT. Complete variable domain (other parts from reference TRBV5-1 and TRBJ1-5): KAGVTQTPRYLIKTRGQQVTLSCSPISGHRSVSWYQQTPGQGLQFLFEYFSETQRNKGNFPGRFSGRQFSNSRSEMNVSTLELGDSALYLCASSLAGSNQPQHFGDGTRLSIL.

This chain joins TRBV29-1 and TRBJ1-1, with 9 bases aligning to TRBD1. Losses at the gene ends were 6 bases for V and 0 bases for J; bases not matched to a gene: 11. The germline gives CDR1 SQVTM, CDR2 ANQGSEA. The CDR3 is made up of 16 amino acids. CDR3 DNA sequence: TGCAGCGTAATCTTGCGGGACAGGGCTTTGAACACTGAAGCTTTCTTT. As protein: CSVILRDRALNTEAFF.

V gene TRBV30 combines with J gene TRBJ1-4; 7 bases align to TRBD1. The CDR3 runs to 14 residues. Looked up from germline, CDR1 is GTSNPN and CDR2 is SVGIG (reference sequence). V was clipped by 0 bases and J by 10 bases; unmatched bases: 8. The CDR3 protein is CAWSVSGGGGKLFF. CDR3 nucleotides: TGTGCCTGGAGTGTATCAGGGGGTGGTGGAAAACTGTTTTTT.

This chain joins TRBV24-1 and TRBJ1-2; maybe TRBD1 (5 bases). V was pared by 7 bases and J by 8 bases, with 13 bases between. The CDR3 spans 12 residues. Germline CDR1 KGHDR, CDR2 SFDVKD. In DNA form, the CDR3 reads TGTGCCACCAGGGCCCACGCAGGGGGCTACACCTTC. It is translated as CATRAHAGGYTF.

This clone was observed a few times. This chain connects TRBV5-8 to TRBJ2-2; D remains ambiguous. V dropped 0 bases and J dropped 5 bases, with 14 bases sitting between them. The V gene's germline CDR1 is SGHTS and CDR2 YDEGEE. The CDR3 is made up of 16 amino acids. DNA of the CDR3: TGTGCCAGCAGCTTGGTTCTTGACTTTAGTACCGGGGAGCTGTTTTTT. It translates to CASSLVLDFSTGELFF.

This chain joins TRBV5-4 and TRBJ2-5; TRBD2 matches 7 bases. The V segment lost 3 bases and the J segment 2 bases; nucleotides outside the gene matches: 4. This CDR3 spans 14 amino acids. CDR1 is SGHNT, CDR2 YYREEE, per germline (reference sequence). As DNA, the CDR3 is TGTGCCAGCAGCTCGGGGGGATCGCAAGAGACCCAGTACTTC. Translation: CASSSGGSQETQYF.

A few counts support this clone. The gene calls are TRBV4-1 and TRBJ2-3; D perhaps matches TRBD2 (6 bases). The CDR3 has 16 residues. CDR1 is MGHRA, CDR2 YSYEKL, per germline. The V and J ends lost 1 base and 3 bases respectively, with 14 bases between them. This CDR3 is CASSQGRVRETDTQYF. CDR3 bases: TGCGCCAGCAGCCAAGGGAGGGTAAGGGAAACAGATACGCAGTATTTT.

The chain has TRBV5-1 and TRBJ2-7, with D perhaps matching TRBD1 (5 bases). Germline CDR1 is SGHRS and CDR2 is YFSETQ. V lost 0 bases and J 0 bases, leaving 10 bases between the germline ends. There are 15 residues in the CDR3. CDR3 sequence (DNA): TGCGCCAGCAGCTTGGACTGGACAAGCTCCTACGAGCAGTACTTC. Its translation: CASSLDWTSSYEQYF.

The V and J genes are TRBV7-8 and TRBJ1-2, with 8 bases aligning to TRBD1. Germline assignment: CDR1 SGHVS and CDR2 FQNEAQ. V lost 5 bases to trimming and J lost 8 bases; unmatched junction nucleotides: 7. The CDR3 sequence is 13 residues long. Here the CDR3 reads CASSPGGLGGYTF. As DNA, the CDR3 is TGTGCCAGCAGCCCAGGGGGCCTAGGGGGCTACACCTTC. The whole variable domain, remainder taken from reference TRBV7-8 and TRBJ1-2, is GAGVSQSPRYKVAKRGQDVALRCDPISGHVSLFWYQQALGQGPEFLTYFQNEAQLDKSGLPSDRFFAERPEGSVSTLKIQRTQQEDSAVYLCASSPGGLGGYTFGSGTRLTVV.

This chain connects TRBV11-2 to TRBJ1-3; a possible D gene is TRBD1 (6 bases). Between the trimmed V and J ends, which lost 8 bases and 7 bases, there was a span of 18 bases. The CDR3 has 14 amino acids. Germline CDR1 and CDR2: SGHAT and FQNNGV. CDR3 DNA sequence: TGTGCCAGCGCGTCGCGGTGGGGGCTTAACACCATATATTTT. The encoded protein is CASASRWGLNTIYF.

The gene calls are TRBV19 and TRBJ1-6, with a tentative D call TRBD1 (5 bases). The CDR3 sequence is 15 residues long. V lost 0 bases and J lost 9, with 12 bases in between. Germline CDR1 is LNHDA and CDR2 is SQIVND (reference sequence). For the CDR3, the DNA is TGTGCCAGTAGTATAGATGGGGGTAGCGGTTCACCCCTCCACTTT. Translated: CASSIDGGSGSPLHF. The whole variable domain, filled in from reference TRBV19 and TRBJ1-6, reads DGGITQSPKYLFRKEGQNVTLSCEQNLNHDAMYWYRQDPGQGLRLIYYSQIVNDFQKGDIAEGYSVSREKKESFPLTVTSAQKNPTAFYLCASSIDGGSGSPLHFGNGTRLTVT.

V gene TRBV7-8 combines with J gene TRBJ2-4; TRBD2 might be the D (7 bases). The ends were cut back, 3 bases at V and 2 bases at J, with 8 bases in the middle. Germline CDR1 reads SGHVS; CDR2 reads FQNEAQ. The CDR3 loop spans 14 amino acids. CDR3 in amino acids: CASSLGGPKNIQYF. CDR3 DNA: TGTGCCAGCAGCTTGGGGGGGCCCAAAAACATTCAGTACTTC. The full variable domain, in which reference TRBV7-8 and TRBJ2-4 provide the parts outside the CDR3, is GAGVSQSPRYKVAKRGQDVALRCDPISGHVSLFWYQQALGQGPEFLTYFQNEAQLDKSGLPSDRFFAERPEGSVSTLKIQRTQQEDSAVYLCASSLGGPKNIQYFGAGTRLSVL.

The chain links TRBV5-4 to TRBJ2-7; D may be TRBD2 (6 bases). This CDR3 is built from 16 residues. Germline V lookup: CDR1 SGHNT, CDR2 YYREEE (reference sequence). Trimming left V 3 bases short and J 0 bases short, with 16 bases between. The CDR3 DNA reads as TGTGCCAGCAGCTCATCTACTAGCCCGAGCTCCTACGAGCAGTACGTC. Translating gives CASSSSTSPSSYEQYV.

The CDR3 reads CASTNRGTSNQPQHF. The CDR3 DNA sequence: TGTGCCAGTACCAACAGGGGAACTAGCAATCAGCCCCAGCATTTT. This chain joins TRBV19 and TRBJ1-5, with 7 bases lining up with TRBD1. The CDR3 contains 15 residues. Germline assignment: CDR1 LNHDA and CDR2 SQIVND (reference sequence). V lost 7 bases and J lost 0; bases outside the gene matches: 6. Drawing the rest from reference TRBV19 and TRBJ1-5, the complete variable domain is DGGITQSPKYLFRKEGQNVTLSCEQNLNHDAMYWYRQDPGQGLRLIYYSQIVNDFQKGDIAEGYSVSREKKESFPLTVTSAQKNPTAFYLCASTNRGTSNQPQHFGDGTRLSIL.

CDR3 DNA sequence: TGTGCCAGCAGCGCCGTAGCGTTGGCAGATACGCAGTATTTT. This sequence encodes CASSAVALADTQYF. This chain uses TRBV9 with TRBJ2-3; D is perhaps TRBD2 (5 bases). The CDR3 spans 14 residues. V was trimmed by 3 bases and J by 4 bases, leaving 12 bases between them. Germline V gives CDR1 SGDLS, CDR2 YYNGEE.

As concerns this clone: Compared with germline, one end of the junction differs, possibly owing to a read error. This chain joins TRBV4-1 and TRBJ2-5; 7 bases line up with TRBD2. CDR1 and CDR2 from the germline V gene are MGHRA and YSYEKL. CDR3 length: 14 amino acids. The CDR3 region has the DNA TGCGCCAGTAGCCGGGGGGACTTCCAAGAGACCCAGTACTTC. This sequence encodes CASSRGDFQETQYF.

V usage is TRBV29-1 and J usage is TRBJ1-1; TRBD1 matches at 10 bases. V trimming: 5 bases; J trimming: 3 bases; junction bases outside the gene matches: 3. CDR3 size: 13 residues. CDR1 and CDR2 from the germline V gene are SQVTM and ANQGSEA. CDR3 coding DNA: TGCAGCGTTATGACAGGGGGCGACACTGAAGCTTTCTTT. Translated, it gives CSVMTGGDTEAFF.

The chain has TRBV5-1 and TRBJ2-1; the D gene is possibly TRBD2 (6 bases). V gave up 6 bases and J gave up 0 bases, with 10 bases separating them. The CDR3 has 14 residues. Germline lookup yields CDR1 SGHRS and CDR2 YFSETQ. CDR3 sequence: CASTAGSSYNEQFF. CDR3 bases: TGCGCCAGCACTGCGGGGAGCTCCTACAATGAGCAGTTCTTC.